A selection of T cell receptor beta chains follows, all from one sample in a study of blood T cell repertoires in COVID-19. The repertoire was sequenced with immunoSEQ multiplex PCR; TCRdb's copy has only in-frame clones and lacks some. Seen here are 150,000 to 190,000 clones, approximately 80% observed once, and the top ten hold 3.7%. Sequenced: peripheral blood. The receptor source for this set is a woman over 75 with acute or convalescent COVID-19. Each CDR3 is given with its conserved first and last residue. Fields, in order: clone size, V gene, J gene, D gene, CDR3 protein, CDR3 DNA. A D gene is named only where the DNA matches it firmly. Clone size is stated in some rows and not others, as once, few, many or a class when expanded.

>.|TRBV7-3|TRBJ1-1|.
CASSAQGTEAFF
TGTGCCAGCAGCGCCCAGGGGACTGAAGCTTTCTTT
>.|TRBV5-4|TRBJ2-3|TRBD2
CASSLEGGSADTQYF
TGTGCCAGCAGCTTGGAGGGCGGGAGTGCAGATACGCAGTATTTT
>.|TRBV18|TRBJ2-1|TRBD2
CASSGETSGRAGNEQFF
TGTGCCAGCTCAGGGGAGACTAGCGGGAGGGCCGGCAATGAGCAGTTCTTC
>.|TRBV5-4|TRBJ2-7|TRBD2
CASSWGIAGENREQYF
TGTGCCAGCAGCTGGGGGATAGCGGGAGAGAATCGCGAGCAGTACTTC
>.|TRBV7-3|TRBJ2-3|.
CASGDSSTDTQYF
TGTGCCAGCGGGGACTCGAGCACAGATACGCAGTATTTT
>few|TRBV6-1|TRBJ2-1|TRBD2
CASSEPRLAGVFNEQFF
TGTGCCAGCAGTGAACCCCGACTAGCGGGAGTCTTCAATGAGCAGTTCTTC
>once|TRBV6-1|TRBJ1-4|.
CASSDRGISEKLFF
TGTGCCAGCAGTGACAGGGGTATTAGTGAAAAACTGTTTTTT
>.|TRBV7-3|TRBJ2-1|TRBD1
CASSPGTGRERGDEQFF
TGTGCCAGCAGCCCGGGGACAGGGAGGGAAAGGGGCGATGAGCAGTTCTTC
>.|TRBV19|TRBJ1-2|.
CASSTPAQGVGYTF
TGTGCCAGTAGTACCCCCGCGCAGGGCGTCGGCTACACCTTC
>.|TRBV19|TRBJ1-3|.
CASSPGVLSGNTIYF
TGTGCCAGTAGTCCAGGGGTTCTCTCCGGAAACACCATATATTTT
>.|TRBV5-1|TRBJ1-4|TRBD1
CASSTTGETTNEKLFF
TGCGCCAGCAGCACGACAGGGGAGACGACTAATGAAAAACTGTTTTTT
>once|TRBV29-1|TRBJ2-1|TRBD1
CSGRDREWNEQFF
TGCAGCGGCCGGGACAGGGAGTGGAATGAGCAGTTCTTC
>.|TRBV6-6|TRBJ1-5|.
CASRRQEGDSNQPQHF
TGTGCCAGCAGGCGACAGGAGGGTGATAGCAATCAGCCCCAGCATTTT
>once|TRBV11-2|TRBJ1-3|TRBD1
CASSSLRDRPGNTIYF
TGTGCCAGCAGCTCGCTCCGGGACAGACCAGGAAACACCATATATTTT
>.|TRBV30|TRBJ2-3|.
CAWSVQSTDTQYF
TGTGCCTGGAGTGTTCAGAGCACAGATACGCAGTATTTT
>few|TRBV7-9|TRBJ2-1|TRBD2
CASSTLSGSYNEQFF
TGTGCCAGCAGCACCCTTAGCGGGAGCTACAATGAGCAGTTCTTC
>.|TRBV2|TRBJ1-3|.
CASSDWGLSGNTIYF
TGTGCCAGCAGTGATTGGGGCCTCTCTGGAAACACCATATATTTT
>.|TRBV15|TRBJ2-3|TRBD2
CATSRAGTRGGSTDTQYF
TGTGCCACCAGCAGAGCCGGGACGCGGGGGGGGAGCACAGATACGCAGTATTTT
>.|TRBV7-2|TRBJ2-3|.
CASSTTRAGTDTQYF
TGTGCCAGCAGCACGACTAGGGCGGGCACAGATACGCAGTATTTT
>.|TRBV7-9|TRBJ1-6|.
CASTPLRNSPLHF
TGTGCCAGCACCCCTCTGAGGAATTCACCCCTCCACTTT
>few|TRBV7-6|TRBJ1-5|.
CASSLGQGIAKGQPQHF
TGTGCCAGCAGCTTAGGGCAGGGGATAGCGAAGGGTCAGCCCCAGCATTTT
>.|TRBV30|TRBJ1-1|.
CAWSVGENTEAFF
TGTGCCTGGAGTGTAGGGGAGAACACTGAAGCTTTCTTT
>.|TRBV2|TRBJ1-4|.
CASNPQQGLEKLFF
TGTGCCAGCAACCCCCAACAGGGTTTAGAAAAACTGTTTTTT
>.|TRBV5-1|TRBJ1-2|TRBD1
CASSLDRGDYGYTF
TGCGCCAGCAGCTTGGACAGGGGCGACTATGGCTACACCTTC
>.|TRBV5-1|TRBJ2-2|TRBD1
CASGLVQGAQGNTGELFF
TGCGCCAGCGGCCTAGTACAGGGGGCGCAGGGGAACACCGGGGAGCTGTTTTTT
>.|TRBV7-9|TRBJ1-2|.
CASSLTGLTNYGYTF
TGTGCCAGCAGCTTAACGGGTCTTACTAACTATGGCTACACCTTC
>.|TRBV29-1|TRBJ2-1|TRBD2
CSIRTSGSHEQFF
TGCAGCATAAGGACTAGCGGGAGCCATGAGCAGTTCTTC
>.|TRBV30|TRBJ2-5|TRBD2
CAWSVGGGQETQYF
TGTGCCTGGAGTGTTGGGGGGGGCCAAGAGACCCAGTACTTC
>few|TRBV5-1|TRBJ2-3|.
CASSLVKRGTTDTQYF
TGCGCCAGCAGCTTGGTTAAACGGGGAACAACAGATACGCAGTATTTT
>.|TRBV28|TRBJ1-5|.
CATVSTVNQPQHF
TGTGCCACTGTTTCGACAGTCAATCAGCCCCAGCATTTT
>.|TRBV4-2|TRBJ2-2|TRBD2
CASSQTTSGRADTGELFF
TGTGCCAGCAGCCAAACCACTAGCGGGAGGGCCGACACCGGGGAGCTGTTTTTT
>.|TRBV11-3|TRBJ1-1|.
CASSQASDTEAFF
TGTGCCAGCAGCCAGGCGTCGGACACTGAAGCTTTCTTT
>.|TRBV6-4|TRBJ1-1|.
CASSERGGRTFF
TGTGCCAGCAGTGAGCGGGGGGGGAGAACTTTCTTT
>.|TRBV25-1|TRBJ2-7|TRBD1
CASSSTGQGTKRYSF
TGTGCCAGCAGTTCCACGGGACAGGGAACGAAGCGGTATTCCTTC
>.|TRBV18|TRBJ2-2|.
CASSPQRAAGELFF
TGTGCCAGCTCACCACAGAGGGCGGCCGGGGAGCTGTTTTTT
>.|TRBV7-2|TRBJ2-3|TRBD2
CASSLAPFRGGSGGASTDTQYF
TGTGCCAGCAGCTTAGCCCCCTTTCGCGGGGGAAGCGGGGGGGCTAGCACAGATACGCAGTATTTT
>.|TRBV7-8|TRBJ2-3|.
CASSLPQGGALPTDTQYF
TGTGCCAGCAGCTTACCCCAGGGAGGAGCACTACCCACAGATACGCAGTATTTT
>.|TRBV18|TRBJ2-7|.
CASSPLSYSYEQYF
TGTGCCAGCTCACCACTTAGTTATTCCTACGAGCAGTACTTC
>.|TRBV19|TRBJ1-1|.
CASSITGNWGTEAFF
TGTGCCAGTAGTATAACGGGGAATTGGGGTACTGAAGCTTTCTTT
>few|TRBV5-6|TRBJ2-1|.
CASSLGWRTYNEQFF
TGTGCCAGCAGCTTGGGGTGGCGGACCTACAATGAGCAGTTCTTC
>.|TRBV19|TRBJ1-4|.
CASSRGEAGEKLFF
TGTGCCAGTAGTAGAGGAGAAGCGGGGGAAAAACTGTTTTTT
>few|TRBV2|TRBJ1-4|.
CASTLWQGNEKLFF
TGTGCCAGCACTCTCTGGCAGGGTAATGAAAAACTGTTTTTT
>.|TRBV12-3/TRBV12-4|TRBJ2-3|TRBD2
CASSPQLAGGTDF
TGTGCCAGCAGTCCCCAGCTAGCGGGGGGGACAGATTTT
>few|TRBV9|TRBJ1-3|TRBD1
CASSSGQGPLSGNTIYF
TGTGCCAGCAGCTCGGGACAGGGTCCCCTCTCTGGAAACACCATATATTTT
>.|TRBV27|TRBJ1-4|.
CASSFSGAGRLGEKLFF
TGTGCCAGCAGTTTCTCCGGAGCGGGAAGACTGGGGGAAAAACTGTTTTTT
>.|TRBV7-2|TRBJ2-3|TRBD1
CASSGQGFTDTQYF
TGTGCCAGCAGTGGACAGGGTTTTACAGATACGCAGTATTTT
>once|TRBV30|TRBJ2-2|TRBD1
CAWKASGGNTGELFF
TGTGCCTGGAAGGCCTCAGGGGGCAACACCGGGGAGCTGTTTTTT
>once|TRBV29-1|TRBJ1-2|.
CSVGERGGYTF
TGCAGCGTAGGGGAACGGGGGGGCTACACCTTC
>.|TRBV28|TRBJ2-3|TRBD2
CASSAGGRGADTQYF
TGTGCCAGCAGCGCAGGCGGGAGAGGGGCCGATACGCAGTATTTT
>.|TRBV3-1/TRBV3-2|TRBJ1-2|.
CASSQGSRTVAGYTF
TGTGCCAGCAGCCAAGGGTCACGGACAGTGGCTGGCTACACCTTC
>once|TRBV9|TRBJ1-3|.
CASNSGVSGNTIYF
TGTGCCAGCAACTCGGGGGTCTCTGGAAACACCATATATTTT
>.|TRBV6-6|TRBJ1-5|TRBD1
CASSYGTGGNQPQHF
TGTGCCAGCAGTTACGGGACAGGAGGGAATCAGCCCCAGCATTTT
>.|TRBV9|TRBJ1-5|.
CASSGNRDSFPQHF
TGTGCCAGCAGCGGAAACAGGGATAGTTTTCCCCAGCATTTT
>.|TRBV18|TRBJ1-3|.
CASSPQGGVGNTIYF
TGTGCCAGCTCACCCCAAGGCGGGGTTGGAAACACCATATATTTT
>.|TRBV2|TRBJ2-3|TRBD2
CASRRTSGANTDTQYF
TGTGCCAGCAGAAGGACTAGCGGGGCTAACACAGATACGCAGTATTTT
>.|TRBV12-3/TRBV12-4|TRBJ1-1|.
CASSFMGTKAFF
TGTGCCAGCAGTTTTATGGGGACAAAGGCTTTCTTT
>few|TRBV30|TRBJ2-7|.
CAWKGGEYEQYF
TGTGCCTGGAAAGGGGGTGAATACGAGCAGTACTTC